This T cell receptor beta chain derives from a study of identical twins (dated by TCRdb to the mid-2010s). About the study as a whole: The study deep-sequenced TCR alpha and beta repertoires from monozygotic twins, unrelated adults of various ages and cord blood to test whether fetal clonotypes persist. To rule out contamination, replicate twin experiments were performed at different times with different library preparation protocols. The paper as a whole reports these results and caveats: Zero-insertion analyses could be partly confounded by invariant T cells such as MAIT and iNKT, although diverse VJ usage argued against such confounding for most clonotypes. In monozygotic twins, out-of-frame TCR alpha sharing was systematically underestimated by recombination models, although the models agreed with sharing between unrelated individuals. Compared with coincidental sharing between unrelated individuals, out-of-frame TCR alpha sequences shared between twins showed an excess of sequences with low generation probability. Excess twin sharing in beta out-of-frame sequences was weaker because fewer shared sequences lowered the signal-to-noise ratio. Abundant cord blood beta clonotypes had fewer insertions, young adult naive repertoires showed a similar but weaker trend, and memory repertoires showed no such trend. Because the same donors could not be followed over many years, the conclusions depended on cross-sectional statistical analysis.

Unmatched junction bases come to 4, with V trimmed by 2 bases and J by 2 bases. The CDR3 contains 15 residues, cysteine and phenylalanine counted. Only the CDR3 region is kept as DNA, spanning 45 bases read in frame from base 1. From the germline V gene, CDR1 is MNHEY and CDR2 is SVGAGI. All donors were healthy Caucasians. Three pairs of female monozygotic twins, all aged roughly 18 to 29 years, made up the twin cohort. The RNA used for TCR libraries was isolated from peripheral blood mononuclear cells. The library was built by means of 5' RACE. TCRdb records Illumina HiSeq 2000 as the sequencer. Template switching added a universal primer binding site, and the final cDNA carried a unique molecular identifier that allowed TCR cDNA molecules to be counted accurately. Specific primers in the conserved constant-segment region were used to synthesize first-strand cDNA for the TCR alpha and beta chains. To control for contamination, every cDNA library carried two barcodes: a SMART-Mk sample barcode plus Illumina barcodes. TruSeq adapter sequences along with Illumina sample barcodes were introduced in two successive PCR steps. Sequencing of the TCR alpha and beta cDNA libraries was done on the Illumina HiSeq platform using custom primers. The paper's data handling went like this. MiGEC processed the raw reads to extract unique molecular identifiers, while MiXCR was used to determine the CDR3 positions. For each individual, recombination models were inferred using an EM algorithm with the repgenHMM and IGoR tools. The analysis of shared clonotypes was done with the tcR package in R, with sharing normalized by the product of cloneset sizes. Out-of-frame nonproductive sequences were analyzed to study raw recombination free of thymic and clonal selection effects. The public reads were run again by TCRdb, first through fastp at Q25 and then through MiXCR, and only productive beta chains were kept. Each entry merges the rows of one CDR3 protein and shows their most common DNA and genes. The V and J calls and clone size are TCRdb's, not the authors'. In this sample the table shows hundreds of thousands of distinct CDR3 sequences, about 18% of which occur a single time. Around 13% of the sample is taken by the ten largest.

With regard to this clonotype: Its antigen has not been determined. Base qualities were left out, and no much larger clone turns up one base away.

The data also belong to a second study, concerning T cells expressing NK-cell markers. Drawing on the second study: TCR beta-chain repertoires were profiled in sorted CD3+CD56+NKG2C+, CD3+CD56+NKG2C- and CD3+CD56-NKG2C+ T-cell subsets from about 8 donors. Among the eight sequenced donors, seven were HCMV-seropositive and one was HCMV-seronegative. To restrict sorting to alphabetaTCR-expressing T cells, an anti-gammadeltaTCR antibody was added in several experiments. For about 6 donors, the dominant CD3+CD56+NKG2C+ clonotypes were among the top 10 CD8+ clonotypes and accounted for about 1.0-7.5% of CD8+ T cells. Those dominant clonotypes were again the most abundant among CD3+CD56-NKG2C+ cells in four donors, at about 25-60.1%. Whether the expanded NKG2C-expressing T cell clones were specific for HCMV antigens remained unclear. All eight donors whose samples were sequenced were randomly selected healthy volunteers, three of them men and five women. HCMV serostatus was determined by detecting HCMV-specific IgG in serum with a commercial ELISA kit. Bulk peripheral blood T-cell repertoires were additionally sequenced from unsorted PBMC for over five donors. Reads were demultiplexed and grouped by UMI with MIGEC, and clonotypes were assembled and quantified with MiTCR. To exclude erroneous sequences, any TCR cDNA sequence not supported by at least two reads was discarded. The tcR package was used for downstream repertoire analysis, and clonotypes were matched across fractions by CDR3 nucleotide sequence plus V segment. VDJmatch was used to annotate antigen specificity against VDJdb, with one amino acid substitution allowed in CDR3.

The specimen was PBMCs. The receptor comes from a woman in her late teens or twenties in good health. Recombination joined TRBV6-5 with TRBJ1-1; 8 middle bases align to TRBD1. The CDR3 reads CASSYGTGRNTEAFF. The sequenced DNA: TGTGCCAGCAGTTACGGGACAGGTAGAAACACTGAAGCTTTCTTT.